This T cell receptor (beta chain) was sequenced during a study of blood T cell repertoires in COVID-19. Study at large: The United States, Italy and Spain provided the acute and convalescent COVID-19 samples.

Authors' methods: Amplification of reference gene primers was used by the study to estimate nucleated cell counts. Sequenced by immunoSEQ multiplex PCR; TCRdb stores in-frame clones only, minus some. V and J calls and clone size are as listed in that table; D and trimming were resolved from the DNA. In the table there are approximately 380,000 clones, more than 85% of which are singletons. This TCR was sampled from a woman aged 40 to 50 who had been exposed to COVID-19. Sequenced input: PBMCs or T cells enriched from blood (not recorded which).

CDR3 sequence (DNA): TGTGCCAGCAGCTCGACCGGGACTAGCGGCTTCAATGAGCAGTTCTTC. It encodes CASSSTGTSGFNEQFF. The gene calls are TRBV7-6 and TRBJ2-1; 11 nucleotides match TRBD2. Germline CDR1 SGHVS, CDR2 FNYEAQ. With 4 bases clipped from V and 6 bases from J, the junction kept 8 bases outside the gene matches. CDR3 length: 16 residues.